This T cell receptor (beta chain) emerged from a study of cytomegalovirus exposure and HLA in healthy donors (dated by TCRdb to 2015 to 2018). General notes on the study: In an earlier analysis of roughly 500 of the donors, approximately 260 Gb of sequence data and 90 million to 120 million unique TCR beta sequences from 150 million to 200 million T cells were reported. Of the 350 to 450 genotyped donors, 65% to 90% fell in the genetic ancestry cluster associated with self-reported Caucasian donors. In an earlier analysis of roughly 540 of the donors, high-throughput TCR beta sequencing was used to judge whether each TCR beta V gene segment behaved as functional or pseudogenic. To predict cytomegalovirus infection status, the study brought together high-throughput TCR immunosequencing, statistical association of individual TCRs with disease status, and machine learning. Rather than using new phenotypic data, the later analysis identified candidate immune exposures from TCR beta sequences and from how often those sequences occurred across donors. All discovery cohort repertoires had been generated on a single sequencing platform. In a later analysis, previously published TCR beta repertoires from more than 500 donors were re-analyzed and high-resolution HLA genotyping was added so that TCR occurrence patterns could be studied. Using immunosequencing, the study profiled T cell repertoires from 500 to 800 subjects and related those repertoires to cytomegalovirus serostatus. The aim of the study was to test whether cataloging public T cell receptors could identify signatures of past pathogen exposure. Because of strong linkage in the cohort, roughly five DR-DQ haplotypes were treated as single units for association and clustering. On average, 235,054 unique TCR beta nucleotide sequences were sequenced per donor among roughly 430 genotyped donors of the cohort, with 15% to 20% of those sequences being non-productive. Approximately 310 gigabases of sequencing data and 78 million or so unique TCR sequences were included in an early release covering around 600 HLA-typed donors. Typing coverage varied by locus: roughly 629-640 donors for A, B, C, DRB1 and DQB1; 522 for DQA1; about 570 for DPA1; 450 to 480 for DPB1. In a later genetic analysis, genome-wide SNP genotypes for about 55% of the roughly 670 donors were used, and that subset was treated as a discovery cohort. HLA typing included class I and class II loci at four-digit resolution. Donor age, sex, ethnicity and CMV serostatus were compiled together with the repertoire data. A separate validation cohort of 90 to 150 different subjects was used in addition to the roughly 720-subject first cohort.

The germline V gene specifies SGHTA as CDR1 and FQGNSA as CDR2. V is trimmed back by 1 base and J by 7 bases, and the junction contains 14 bases that no gene match accounts for. The CDR3 holds 18 amino acids from the cysteine to the phenylalanine. The entry retains the CDR3 DNA only, 54 bases that are in frame from base 1. The method behind the library was the immunoSEQ multiplex PCR assay. For the multiplex PCR, a mixture combining 60 forward primers for TCR Vbeta segments and 13 reverse primers for TCR Jbeta segments was used. A multiplex PCR assay on genomic DNA amplified the CDR3 region of rearranged TCR beta genes. The amplified TCR beta libraries were sequenced on the Illumina HiSeq System as 87-base-pair reads. The paper's processing steps were these. In a later analysis, tens of millions of unique TCR beta chains were counted across the approximately 640 repertoires, and approximately 11 million of these chains were shared by at least two donors. To remove PCR and sequencing errors, raw reads were error-corrected and collapsed into unique sequences using a nearest-neighbor algorithm that merged closely related sequences. CDR3 sequences were aligned to IMGT reference sequences to assign V, D and J gene segments. For a sequence to be retained, a match of at least six nucleotides to both a V gene segment and a J gene segment was required. Rearrangements were called productive when the CDR3 lacked stop codons and stayed in frame with V and J; all others were non-productive. Following IMGT convention, CDR3 was defined as the stretch from the second conserved V-encoded cysteine up to the conserved J-encoded phenylalanine. The earlier analysis of fewer than 700 of the donors excluded sequences that lacked an unambiguous match to a single V gene segment. In an earlier analysis of some 590 of the donors, V segments were called functional above 56.7% productive rearrangements and were called segregating when the between-donor standard deviation exceeded 5%. A statistical classification framework was built to diagnose cytomegalovirus status from the catalog of TCR beta chain sequences. V and J gene assignment, in a later analysis, came from comparing TCR nucleotide sequences with IMGT/GENE-DB human TR gene sequences. Using the TCRdist pipeline, a later analysis assigned CDR3 sequences along with most-parsimonious VDJ recombination scenarios. In a later analysis, each TCR beta chain was defined by its CDR3 amino acid sequence together with its V-gene family, and reads without a unique V-gene family were excluded. A later analysis removed 592 highly shared, low-generation-probability nucleotide sequences to deal with suspected cross-contamination and a sequencing artifact. In a later analysis, a clonal expansion index for each public chain was calculated from normalized within-repertoire ranks of inferred template counts. Generation probabilities in a later analysis came from a VDJ recombination model fitted to out-of-frame rearrangements, and those results were checked against IGoR. Hypergeometric tests were used in a later analysis to score TCR-TCR, TCR-HLA and TCR-CMV co-occurrence, with a repertoire-size bias correction applied to the TCR pairs. In a later analysis, false discovery rates were estimated by permuting HLA or CMV assignments 20 times. In a later analysis, co-occurring TCRs were grouped using DBSCAN, with TCRdist sequence similarity added in when clustering inside HLA-allele-positive subsets. Co-occurrence clustering excluded repertoires with fewer than 30,000 or more than 120,000 public chains, plus five with anomalous nucleotide sharing. TCRdb's version of the immuneACCESS table is confined to in-frame rearrangements and falls short of the full clone set. An unresolved V gene accounts for under half of the shortfall where checked; the remainder is of unknown origin. V and J calls and clone size come straight from that table; D and trimming were deduced from the DNA. Present in this sample are over 150,000 clones, almost 85% of which were seen just once. The top ten clonotypes cover 0.38% of the sample.

The cohort comprised 550 to 700 healthy bone marrow donors. At the time of sampling, every cohort member was nominally healthy, though immune exposures that went unrecorded were likely present. The donor was CMV seronegative and was included in the group of over 300 seronegative cohort members. A peripheral blood sample was provided by each donor, and peripheral blood mononuclear cells were used for TCR beta sequencing. The Qiagen DNeasy Blood Extraction Kit was used to extract genomic DNA from the blood cell samples. The investigation overall reported the following: Immune exposure information for the cohort was limited to CMV serostatus. While some public TCRs were present in many individuals, most TCR sequences turned up only very rarely across donors. Correlated functional status among segregating V segments might reflect linkage disequilibrium, but an unknown experimental factor could not be ruled out. In a later analysis, several top co-occurrence clusters were reported to appear linked to parvovirus B19, influenza, CMV and Epstein-Barr virus. The sequencing pipeline was judged likely to have produced a cluster of highly shared sequence variants as a technical artifact. In the study, approximately 160 TCR beta chains were listed as associated with cytomegalovirus. Some 15 rarely observed V segments, including chromosome 9 orphons, were excluded from the earlier analysis of about 600 of the donors because counts were too low. HLA typing was unavailable for some donors at each locus, so association tests used only the typed subset. In a later analysis, most CMV-associated TCR beta chains were found to appear HLA-restricted, with HLA associations seemingly driven largely by CMV exposure. A later analysis found that HLA-associated TCR beta chains were more clonally expanded and had lower generation probabilities than equally common non-associated chains. The classifier was reported to diagnose cytomegalovirus status with high specificity and sensitivity in both the original cohort and the validation cohort. The 87-base-pair reads could not distinguish some IMGT-functional V segments, including TRBV6-2 and TRBV6-3, so those segments were excluded. In a later analysis, TCR association rates were found to vary across HLA loci, with the most associated TCRs seen for DRB1 alleles and the fewest for HLA-C alleles. According to the authors, the approach could potentially be generalized to other disease states and immunological phenotypes. In a later genetic analysis, fewer N-insertions in productive TCRs were reported among donors in an Asian-associated ancestry cluster than the roughly 700-donor mean. An earlier analysis of approximately 540 of the donors showed that most TCR beta V segments appeared in productive rearrangements either about 87% or about 30% of the time, which broadly matched IMGT annotations. A further reported finding was that TCR beta sequences accurately predicted the HLA-A and HLA-B alleles for most subjects in the first cohort. At a false discovery rate of 0.05, a later analysis linked under 20,000 TCR beta sequences to specific HLA alleles. When HLA alleles, especially DR and DQ, strongly co-occurred, attributing TCR associations to individual alleles was difficult. Three of the identified cytomegalovirus-associated TCR beta chains were confirmed in vitro to be specific for cytomegalovirus antigens. The cohort was sequenced for TCR beta chains only, and without alpha or paired-chain data the features that could be detected were limited. A later genetic analysis associated a missense DCLRE1C variant with V-gene and J-gene trimming of TCR beta chains, and an independent cohort replicated the association. Sequencing depth was assumed to be roughly uniform across donors in the presence/absence analyses, though that assumption may not hold.

Points on this clone: Its antigen has not been determined. Base qualities are not at hand, and no much larger clone is one base apart.

This TCR was sampled from a boy younger than 10 in good health and CMV-seronegative. This sequence uses TRBV7-2 and TRBJ2-1, with 9 bases in between that match TRBD2. Specimen: PBMCs. At the DNA level, the sequence is TGTGCCAGCAGCTTAGGGTTCTCTGCGGGAGGGCCGGGGAATGAGCAGTTCTTC. Protein translation: CASSLGFSAGGPGNEQFF.